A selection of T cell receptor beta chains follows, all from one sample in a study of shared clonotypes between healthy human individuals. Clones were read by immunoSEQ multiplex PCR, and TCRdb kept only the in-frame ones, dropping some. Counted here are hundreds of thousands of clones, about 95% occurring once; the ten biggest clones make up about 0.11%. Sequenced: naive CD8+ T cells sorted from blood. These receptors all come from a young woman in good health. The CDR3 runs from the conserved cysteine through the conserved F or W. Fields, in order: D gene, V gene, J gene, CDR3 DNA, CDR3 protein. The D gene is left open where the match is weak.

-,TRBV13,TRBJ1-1,TGTGCCAGCGCTACAGGAGAGATCACTGAAGCTTTCTTT,CASATGEITEAFF
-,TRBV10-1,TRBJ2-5,TGCGCCAGCAGTGATCCCGGGCCCGGAGAGACCCAGTACTTC,CASSDPGPGETQYF
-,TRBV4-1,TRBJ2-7,TGCGCCAGCAGCCAAGTGGGGGGGGCCCCCCTCACCCTGCTCGGGGATGAGCAGTACTTC,CASSQVGGAPLTLLGDEQYF
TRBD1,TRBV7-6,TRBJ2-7,TGTGCCAGCAGCTTAGGGACAGGAGCGTACGAGCAGTACTTC,CASSLGTGAYEQYF
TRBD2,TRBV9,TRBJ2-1,TGTGCCAGCAGCGCTCGCCGGACTAGCGGTAATGAGCAGTTCTTC,CASSARRTSGNEQFF
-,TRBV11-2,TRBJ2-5,TGTGCCAGCAGCTTAGGCGGGACGTTAGAGACCCAGTACTTC,CASSLGGTLETQYF
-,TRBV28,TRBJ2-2,TGTGCCAGCAGTCCCCTTTTTGTCGGACACCAAAACACCGGGGAGCTGTTTTTT,CASSPLFVGHQNTGELFF
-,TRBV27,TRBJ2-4,TGTGCCAGCAGTCTTTCAGGGGCAGTACGGGGGCAAAACATTCAGTACTTC,CASSLSGAVRGQNIQYF
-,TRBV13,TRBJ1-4,TGTGCCAGCAGCCCGCCATACAGGGAAGAAAAACTGTTTTTT,CASSPPYREEKLFF
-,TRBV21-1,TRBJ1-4,TGTGCCAGCAGCAAACACCCGGGACAGGGACCCGGTGAAAAACTGTTTTTT,CASSKHPGQGPGEKLFF
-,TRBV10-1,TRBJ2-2,TGCGCCAGCAGTAGCTCGGAAGAGAATGGCGGGGAGCTGTTTTTT,CASSSSEENGGELFF
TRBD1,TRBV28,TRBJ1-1,TGTGCCAGCAGTTTATACGGGGACAGGACTGAAGCTTTCTTT,CASSLYGDRTEAFF
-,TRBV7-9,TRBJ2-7,TGTGCCAGCAGCTTGACGGGAGAAAAAGAGCAGTACTTC,CASSLTGEKEQYF
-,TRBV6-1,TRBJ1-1,TGTGCCAGCGGACAGCCCCCTGAAGCTTTCTTT,CASGQPPEAFF